One sample yielded the 21 T cell receptor beta chains listed below, sequenced in a study of regulatory dendritic cells for organ transplantation. This table comes from immunoSEQ multiplex PCR, and its TCRdb copy is limited to in-frame clones, with some not included. The sample consists of fewer than 20,000 clones, over 75% of them appearing once. CFSE-labeled sorted T cells met regulatory or mature dendritic cells for four to five days. These TCRs' antigens remain unknown. The specimen was memory CD4+ T cells from blood cultured with regulatory dendritic cells. Subset given: CD45RO+ memory T cells. The receptors derive from a human donor in good health.

V and J are TRBV9 and TRBJ2-2; TRBD1 agrees at 7 bases. The CDR3 spans 14 residues. The germline V gene has CDR1 SGDLS and CDR2 YYNGEE. Trimming took 6 bases from V and 0 from J; bases not matched to a gene: 2. In DNA form, the CDR3 reads TGTGCCAGCATGAGGGGGCCGAACACCGGGGAGCTGTTTTTT. Its protein is CASMRGPNTGELFF.

In its sample, this clone was seen once. The rearrangement uses TRBV5-6 and TRBJ1-1; 12 bases fit TRBD1. This CDR3 is 16 amino acids long. Germline V gives CDR1 SGHDT, CDR2 YYEEEE. V was pared by 4 bases and J by 3 bases, with 7 bases of the junction left unmatched. CDR3 protein: CASSGDRGLGDTEAFF. In DNA, the CDR3 is TGTGCCAGCAGCGGGGACAGGGGGCTCGGTGACACTGAAGCTTTCTTT.

This chain connects TRBV6-5 to TRBJ2-3; D is undetermined. The V and J ends lost 6 bases and 4 bases respectively, with 14 bases between them. Germline loops: CDR1 MNHEY, CDR2 SVGAGI. The CDR3 is 14 amino acids. For the CDR3, the DNA is TGTGCCAGCAGCCCACCTAAAGAGTCAGATACGCAGTATTTT. Translating it yields CASSPPKESDTQYF.

The chain recombines TRBV7-6 with TRBJ2-5, with D tentatively TRBD1 (7 bases). The germline V gene has CDR1 SGHVS and CDR2 FNYEAQ. Trimming pared 0 bases from V and 8 bases from J, leaving 13 bases between. The CDR3 has 14 amino acids. CDR3 DNA sequence: TGTGCCAGCAGCTTAGCTAGCAGGGGGGCAACCCAGTACTTC. Protein product: CASSLASRGATQYF.

The chain links TRBV5-4 to TRBJ1-2, with D perhaps TRBD1 (6 bases). Trimming removed 6 bases from V and 3 bases from J, with 15 bases in between. From germline, CDR1 is SGHNT and CDR2 YYREEE (reference sequence). This CDR3 has 14 residues. CDR3: CASKESRGHYGYTF. The CDR3 bases are TGTGCCAGCAAGGAGAGCAGGGGCCACTATGGCTACACCTTC.

CDR3 sequence: CASSPYTSGNTIYF. As DNA, the CDR3 is TGCGCCAGCAGCCCATACACCTCTGGAAACACCATATATTTT. V gene TRBV5-1 combines with J gene TRBJ1-3, with D unresolved. The length of the CDR3 is 14 residues. V was cut by 4 bases and J by 0 bases, with 8 bases left in between. The germline V gene has CDR1 SGHRS and CDR2 YFSETQ.

V usage is TRBV2 and J usage is TRBJ2-1; no clear D. Per germline, CDR1 SNHLY and CDR2 FYNNEI. Deletions cut 0 bases from V and 0 bases from J, with 9 bases between. The CDR3 has 16 residues. CDR3 coding DNA: TGTGCCAGCAGTGAAGCGCGACGAGGCTCCTACAATGAGCAGTTCTTC. Residues: CASSEARRGSYNEQFF.

The chain employs TRBV7-3 and TRBJ2-3; a weak D match, TRBD1 (6 bases). Trimming took 3 bases from V and 1 from J, leaving 14 bases between them. The CDR3 covers 16 residues. Germline-derived CDR1 and CDR2 are SGHTA and FQGTGA. CDR3 DNA sequence: TGTGCCAGCAGCTTCGGGCAGGGGTTGGGCACAGATACGCAGTATTTT. Translating it yields CASSFGQGLGTDTQYF.

The rearrangement joins TRBV7-2 to TRBJ1-5, with D maybe TRBD1 (5 bases). This CDR3 comprises 15 residues. Trimming shortened V by 5 bases and J by 7 bases, and 18 bases separated the two germline ends. Germline V gene data show CDR1 as SGHTA and CDR2 as FQGNSA. CDR3 sequence reads: CASSKDAGIEQPQHF. Here the CDR3 DNA reads TGTGCCAGCAGCAAAGACGCAGGGATCGAACAGCCCCAGCATTTT. The variable domain in full, with the rest retrieved from reference TRBV7-2 and TRBJ1-5, is GAGVSQSPSNKVTEKGKDVELRCDPISGHTALYWYRQSLGQGLEFLIYFQGNSAPDKSGLPSDRFSAERTGGSVSTLTIQRTQQEDSAVYLCASSKDAGIEQPQHFGDGTRLSIL.

J is TRBJ2-3 and V is TRBV11-2, with D unresolved. This CDR3 has 17 residues. CDR1 SGHAT and CDR2 FQNNGV come from the germline V gene. Trimming left V 2 bases short and J 2 bases short, with 17 bases between. CDR3 DNA sequence: TGTGCCAGCAGCTTACTCAACCCCAGTATTCACACAGATACGCAGTATTTT. Encoded protein: CASSLLNPSIHTDTQYF.

The genes are TRBV7-8 and TRBJ2-7, with D perhaps TRBD2 (6 bases). V gave up 4 bases and J gave up 2 bases, with 15 bases separating them. The CDR3 is 15 amino acids. The germline V gene encodes CDR1 SGHVS and CDR2 FQNEAQ. Here the CDR3 DNA reads TGTGCCAGCAGCTCACAATCCGGGAGCGCCTACGAGCAGTACTTC. This codes for CASSSQSGSAYEQYF.

The chain employs TRBV19 and TRBJ1-3, with TRBD1 matching 7 bases. Trimming removed 10 bases from V and 0 bases from J; junction bases left unmatched: 9. The CDR3 has 15 amino acids. Germline CDR1 and CDR2: LNHDA and SQIVND (reference sequence). The CDR3 protein is CATSYRGSSGNTIYF. CDR3 coding DNA: TGTGCCACCAGCTACAGGGGTTCCTCTGGAAACACCATATATTTT.

The V call is TRBV25-1, the J call TRBJ2-5; D unclear. Germline V lookup: CDR1 MGHDK, CDR2 SYGVNS. The length of the CDR3 is 13 residues. Trimming stripped 2 bases from V and 7 bases from J, with 11 bases between. For the CDR3, the DNA is TGTGCCAGCAGTGAAGGGCAGGTCGGGACCCAGTACTTC. The encoded protein is CASSEGQVGTQYF.

The chain couples TRBV5-8 to TRBJ2-7, with D possibly TRBD2 on 7 matching bases. Germline V CDR1 and CDR2: SGHTS, YDEGEE. V shed 6 bases and J shed 7 bases, with 20 bases lying between them. The CDR3 sequence is 14 residues long. The CDR3 DNA is TGTGCCAGCACCTTCCGATCGGAGGGGGGGGAGCAGTACTTC. As protein: CASTFRSEGGEQYF.

CDR3 protein: CASSLAGGVTYEQYF. The CDR3 bases are TGTGCCAGCAGCTTAGCGGGCGGGGTAACCTACGAGCAGTACTTC. This rearrangement joins TRBV11-2 to TRBJ2-7; a possible D gene is TRBD2 (6 bases). V lost 1 base, J lost 2 bases, and 12 bases lay in between. CDR1 is SGHAT, CDR2 FQNNGV, per germline. The CDR3 extends over 15 amino acids. Based on the CDR3 plus reference TRBV11-2 and TRBJ2-7, the full variable domain is EAGVAQSPRYKIIEKRQSVAFWCNPISGHATLYWYQQILGQGPKLLIQFQNNGVVDDSQLPKDRFSAERLKGVDSTLKIQPAKLEDSAVYLCASSLAGGVTYEQYFGPGTRLTVT.

CDR3 coding DNA: TGTGCCAGCAGCCAATTGGAATTAGGGACAGGGAACACAGATACGCAGTATTTT. It encodes CASSQLELGTGNTDTQYF. The V gene is TRBV14, the J gene TRBJ2-3, with 9 bases matching TRBD1. V was clipped by 2 bases and J by 2 bases; unmatched bases: 11. The CDR3 consists of 18 residues. CDR1 and CDR2 (germline): SGHDN, FVKESK.

V gene TRBV2 combines with J gene TRBJ2-2; D is unclear. The germline V gene encodes CDR1 SNHLY and CDR2 FYNNEI. This CDR3 region has 15 residues. V was cut by 3 bases and J by 0 bases, with 8 bases left in between. The CDR3 bases are TGTGCCAGCAGTGACTTCGTCTCGAACACCGGGGAGCTGTTTTTT. Protein product: CASSDFVSNTGELFF.

The chain links TRBV2 to TRBJ2-2, with D perhaps given as TRBD1 or TRBD2 (5 bases each). V was trimmed by 4 bases and J by 0 bases, leaving 9 bases between them. CDR1 is SNHLY, CDR2 FYNNEI, per germline. The CDR3 has 15 residues. The CDR3 here is CASSAGGANTGELFF. In nucleotides, the CDR3 is TGTGCCAGCAGTGCTGGGGGAGCGAACACCGGGGAGCTGTTTTTT.

This clone has more than one count but fewer than ten. The V and J genes are TRBV2 and TRBJ1-6; a weak D match, TRBD1 (5 bases). CDR1 and CDR2 (germline): SNHLY, FYNNEI. The CDR3 has 13 residues. The germline V and J ends were trimmed by 7 bases and 9 bases, with 13 bases remaining between them. This chain's CDR3 is CASTRENGSPLHF. CDR3 in DNA: TGTGCCAGCACCAGGGAAAATGGTTCACCCCTCCACTTT.

The gene calls are TRBV14 and TRBJ2-1; D gene unclear. Germline values: CDR1 SGHDN, CDR2 FVKESK. The length of the CDR3 is 13 residues. Trimming shortened V by 0 bases and J by 11 bases, and 11 bases separated the two germline ends. CDR3 DNA sequence: TGTGCCAGCAGCCAAGATCTGGCCAGTCAGCAGTTCTTC. Its translation: CASSQDLASQQFF.

This chain connects TRBV2 to TRBJ2-2; TRBD1 might be the D (6 bases). V was trimmed by 7 bases and J by 6 bases, leaving 18 bases between them. The CDR3 is 15 residues long. CDR1 SNHLY and CDR2 FYNNEI come from the germline V gene. CDR3 region: CASNVGAGVPGELFF. The CDR3 DNA follows: TGTGCCAGCAATGTCGGGGCAGGGGTCCCCGGGGAGCTGTTTTTT.